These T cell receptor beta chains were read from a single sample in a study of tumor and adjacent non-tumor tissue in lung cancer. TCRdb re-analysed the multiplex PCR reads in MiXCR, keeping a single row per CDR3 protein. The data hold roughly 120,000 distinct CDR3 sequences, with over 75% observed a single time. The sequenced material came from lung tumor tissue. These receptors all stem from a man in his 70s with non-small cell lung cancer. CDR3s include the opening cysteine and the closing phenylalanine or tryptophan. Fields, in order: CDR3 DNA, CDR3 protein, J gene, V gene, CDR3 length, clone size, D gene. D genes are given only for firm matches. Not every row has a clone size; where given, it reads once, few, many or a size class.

TGTGCCAGCAGTTTATCCGGGGAAAAACTGTTTTTT CASSLSGEKLFF TRBJ1-4 TRBV11-2 12 . .
TGTGCCAGCAGCCCCCCCGACCGGGACCTGCCTTTT CASSPPDRDLPF TRBJ2-2 TRBV5-6 12 . .
TGCACCAACAGGTCTCCGGGACCCTCTTCTCATGAGCAGTTTTTC CTNRSPGPSSHEQFF TRBJ2-1 TRBV10-2 15 . .
TGCAGTGTCGGGGGGCAAGAGACCCAGTACTTC CSVGGQETQYF TRBJ2-5 TRBV20-1 11 many TRBD2
TGTGCCAACAGCCTAACATATTTAGATGGCTACACCTTC CANSLTYLDGYTF TRBJ1-2 TRBV14 13 . .
TGCAGCGCAAAGCCCTACCTCCAGACAGGTCATGAGGCCCAGTACTTT CSAKPYLQTGHEAQYF TRBJ2-5 TRBV29-1 16 . .
TGTGCCTGGAGTAAGGGAACAGGGGGATATAGCAATCAGCCCCAGCATTTT CAWSKGTGGYSNQPQHF TRBJ1-5 TRBV30 17 . TRBD1
TGCAGCGTCGCGTCCGGGGTAGGGGAAACAGATACGCAGTATTTT CSVASGVGETDTQYF TRBJ2-3 TRBV29-1 15 . .
TGTGCCAGCAGCTTGACTATAGGGATAGGAGAGACCCACTACTTC CASSLTIGIGETHYF TRBJ2-5 TRBV5-5 15 . .
TGTGTCAGCAGCGAGGATAGCATAAGCTACGAGCAGTACTTC CVSSEDSISYEQYF TRBJ2-7 TRBV11-2 14 . .
TGTGCCAGCAGCCCGAACGGCCCGGGGGTTAGCTATGGCTACACCTTC CASSPNGPGVSYGYTF TRBJ1-2 TRBV7-8 16 . .
TGTGCCAGCAGTTTGAGGAGGGGTATGAACACTGAAGCTTTCTTT CASSLRRGMNTEAFF TRBJ1-1 TRBV12-3/TRBV12-4 15 . .
TGTGCCAGTAGACCCGGGCAGGGCTCCTCCCAGTACTTC CASRPGQGSSQYF TRBJ2-5 TRBV12-3/TRBV12-4 13 . .
TGTGCCAGCAGTTCTCAGGGCATTCAACCCCAGCGTTTT CASSSQGIQPQRF TRBJ1-5 TRBV6-2/TRBV6-3 13 . .
TGTGCCAACAGTCGGATAGTCTATAATTCACCCCTCCGCTTT CANSRIVYNSPLRF TRBJ1-6 TRBV12-3/TRBV12-4 14 . .
TGTGCCGGCAACTTGGACGTCAACTATGGCTACACCTTC CAGNLDVNYGYTF TRBJ1-2 TRBV5-4 13 . .
TGTGCCAGCAAGGATCAGATGAACACAGATACGCAGTATTTT CASKDQMNTDTQYF TRBJ2-3 TRBV6-2/TRBV6-3 14 . .
TGTGCCAGCTCACCGATGGGGGGCACAGATACGCAGTATTTT CASSPMGGTDTQYF TRBJ2-3 TRBV18 14 few .
TGTGCCAGCAGTATCACACAGGGTGGTGAGCAGTTGTTC CASSITQGGEQLF TRBJ2-1 TRBV12-3/TRBV12-4 13 . .
TGTGCCAGCAGTCTGGGACTAGGCGATAGCAATGAGCAGTTCTTC CASSLGLGDSNEQFF TRBJ2-1 TRBV6-2/TRBV6-3 15 . TRBD2
TGTACCAGCAGCTTGGATGAGGGCGCCGGACGCACTGAAGCTTTCTTT CTSSLDEGAGRTEAFF TRBJ1-1 TRBV5-5 16 . .
TGCGCCAGCAGGTCCCCAGGACCCTCTTCTCGTGAGCAGTTGTTC CASRSPGPSSREQLF TRBJ2-1 TRBV10-2 15 . .
TGCAGCCCGGAACAGGGTGACCATGAACAGTTCTTC CSPEQGDHEQFF TRBJ2-1 TRBV29-1 12 . .
TGTGCCAGCAGTAATAACGGGAGGGTTTCAGATACGCAGTATTTT CASSNNGRVSDTQYF TRBJ2-3 TRBV6-2/TRBV6-3 15 . TRBD2
TGTGCCAGCGGCGGAGCGGACCCTCACCTCACCAGCTCCTACAATGAGCAGTTCTTC CASGGADPHLTSSYNEQFF TRBJ2-1 TRBV12-3/TRBV12-4 19 . .
TGCATCGTTGAAGAGTACGTCCAGGGCTATACTAACTATGACTACACCTTC CIVEEYVQGYTNYDYTF TRBJ1-2 TRBV29-1 17 . .
TGTGCCAGGGGCCCGGTCGCAGGGCGGACAGATACGCAGTATTTT CARGPVAGRTDTQYF TRBJ2-3 TRBV6-5 15 . .
TGTGCCAGCAGCTCGTCCGGAGTAGCGGGAATTTACGTGCAGCACTTC CASSSSGVAGIYVQHF TRBJ2-7 TRBV7-8 16 . TRBD2
TGCAGTGCTAGAGTGACCGGGATCTCCTACAATGAGCAGTTCTTC CSARVTGISYNEQFF TRBJ2-1 TRBV20-1 15 many .
TGTGCCAGTGGCCCCTCCGTGGGCGGAAACAATGAGCAGTTCTTC CASGPSVGGNNEQFF TRBJ2-1 TRBV7-9 15 . .
TGTGCCAGCAGTGAGAGACAGGGAGGGACCTCTGGGCCCAACGTCCTGACTTTC CASSERQGGTSGPNVLTF TRBJ2-6 TRBV5-6 18 . .
TGTGCTAGCAGCCAAGATTTGAGCAGGGCCAACTATGGCTTCACCTTC CASSQDLSRANYGFTF TRBJ1-2 TRBV4-2 16 once .
TGTGCCAGCAGCCAAAAAGACTTACACAGGGAGCGCTCCGGGGAGCTGTTTTTT CASSQKDLHRERSGELFF TRBJ2-2 TRBV4-2 18 . .
TGTGCCAGTAGCCACAGAGGGACTAATGAAAAACTGTTTTTT CASSHRGTNEKLFF TRBJ1-4 TRBV4-2 14 . .
TGTGCCAGCAGCCAAGATCCCGGACAAAGCAATCAGCCCCAGCATTTT CASSQDPGQSNQPQHF TRBJ1-5 TRBV4-2 16 medium-sized .
TGTAGCGTTGAAGAAGCAGTAGCAGATACGCAGTATTTT CSVEEAVADTQYF TRBJ2-3 TRBV29-1 13 . .
TGCGACAGCAGTGCCCTGGGACAGGCCTGGGAGCAGTATTTC CDSSALGQAWEQYF TRBJ2-7 TRBV10-1 14 . TRBD1
TGTGCCAGCAGCTTCCGTCTAAATGTGAACACTGAAGTTTTCTTT CASSFRLNVNTEVFF TRBJ1-1 TRBV13 15 few .
TGTGCCGGCAGCTTATACCGGCTTGTTAGTAAGCAGTTCTTC CAGSLYRLVSKQFF TRBJ2-1 TRBV11-2 14 . .
TGTACCAACAGCTATCAAGTGGGGAACACTGAAGCTTTCTTT CTNSYQVGNTEAFF TRBJ1-1 TRBV6-6 14 . .
TGTGCCATCAACCAGGGTAGCAGAGATGAGCAGTTCTTC CAINQGSRDEQFF TRBJ2-1 TRBV10-3 13 many .
TGTGCTAGTGGTTTCATCACAGGGGGCGCCTATGGTGAAAAACTGTTTTTT CASGFITGGAYGEKLFF TRBJ1-4 TRBV12-5 17 . TRBD1
TGTGCCGGCGGTTACTCGCCGGGACAGGGAGACACTGAAGCTTTCTTT CAGGYSPGQGDTEAFF TRBJ1-1 TRBV6-6 16 . TRBD1
TGTGCCTGGAGTGTAGACAGGCGGTTGAGGGACGAGCAGTACTTC CAWSVDRRLRDEQYF TRBJ2-7 TRBV30 15 . .
TGTGCCAGCAGCTTAATGAGCACTGAAGCTTTCTTT CASSLMSTEAFF TRBJ1-1 TRBV7-9 12 . .
TGTGTCAGCAGTTACTCGATAGCAGACCAGCAGTACTTC CVSSYSIADQQYF TRBJ2-7 TRBV6-5 13 . .
TGTGCCAGCAGCCAAGCGGTACGTTGGCAAGGGGAAGACGGGCAGTACTTC CASSQAVRWQGEDGQYF TRBJ2-7 TRBV4-2 17 . .
TGTGCCAGCAGCTTGGAGGCAGGGCTCGGGAAGCTGTTATTT CASSLEAGLGKLLF TRBJ2-2 TRBV5-5 14 . .
TGTGCCAGCAGCATCCTGGGACTAGTGATCGGGGAGCTGTCTTTT CASSILGLVIGELSF TRBJ2-2 TRBV5-4 15 . TRBD2
TGCAGTGCTAGTGATCGGGGGGCCTCCAGATTTCCCACAGATACACAGTATTTT CSASDRGASRFPTDTQYF TRBJ2-3 TRBV20-1 18 . .
TGCGCCAGCAGCTTAGTAAGCCCCTCTGGGGGCAACGTCCTGACTTTC CASSLVSPSGGNVLTF TRBJ2-6 TRBV5-1 16 . .
TGTGCCACTTCCCTTAAGGGGATAGGGGAGCTGTTTTTT CATSLKGIGELFF TRBJ2-2 TRBV6-1 13 few .
TGCAGCGCTGAAGATCTGGGGATTCGTGAGCAGTTCTTC CSAEDLGIREQFF TRBJ2-1 TRBV29-1 13 . .
TGTGCCAGCAGCTCGGACAGGGGGCTTTTAGGCTACACCTTC CASSSDRGLLGYTF TRBJ1-2 TRBV13 14 . TRBD1
TGTGCCAGCAGCTTATTTAATGGGGCTGAGAGTGGCTACACCTTT CASSLFNGAESGYTF TRBJ1-2 TRBV11-3 15 . .
TGTGCCAGCAGTTCCGGGCAGTTCACTCAGCCCCGCCATTTT CASSSGQFTQPRHF TRBJ1-5 TRBV6-6 14 . .
TGTGCCAGCAGCTCGACACTAGCGGGAGGCCCGTGTAACTACGAGCAGTACTTC CASSSTLAGGPCNYEQYF TRBJ2-7 TRBV5-6 18 . TRBD2